The rows below give T cell receptor beta chains drawn from one sample of a study of identifying expanded T cells in peripheral blood. Produced via immunoSEQ multiplex PCR; TCRdb's table is partial and in-frame only. The sample holds more than 50,000 clones, around four fifths seen once. Sequencing used blood. These receptors were obtained from a person aged 18-69 years in good health. Both conserved end residues are part of each CDR3. A D gene is named only where the DNA matches it firmly. Size is stated for part of the rows, as once, few or many counts, or as a class when the clone is expanded.

d_call j_call clone_size v_call cdr3_nt cdr3_aa
- TRBJ2-2 - TRBV9 TGTGCCAGCAGCGTAGCTTGGGGAATCGGGGAGCTGTTTTTT CASSVAWGIGELFF
- TRBJ2-1 - TRBV5-4 TGTGCCAGCAGCAAGGGACTGCAATACAATGAGCAGTTCTTC CASSKGLQYNEQFF
- TRBJ2-7 - TRBV27 TGTGCCAGCAGCCTGGGAGGCCCGCGCTCCTACGAGCAGTACTTC CASSLGGPRSYEQYF
- TRBJ2-1 - TRBV19 TGTGCCAGTAGTCTAGCAGATACGAGCTACAATGAGCAGTTCTTC CASSLADTSYNEQFF
- TRBJ1-1 - TRBV7-6 TGTGCCAGCAGCTTAGCAGCCGCGAACACTGAAGCTTTCTTT CASSLAAANTEAFF
TRBD1 TRBJ1-5 - TRBV5-6 TGTGCCAGCAGCTTGGCCGGGACAGGGCACCAGCCCCAGCATTTT CASSLAGTGHQPQHF
TRBD1 TRBJ1-1 - TRBV19 TGTGCCAGTAGTACAAGACAGGGACGAACACCTGAAGCTTTCTTT CASSTRQGRTPEAFF
TRBD1 TRBJ1-1 - TRBV7-8 TGTGCCAGCAGCTTAGCCCCCTGGGGACAGGGAATGAACACTGAAGCTTTCTTT CASSLAPWGQGMNTEAFF
TRBD2 TRBJ2-5 - TRBV4-2 TGTGCCAGCAGCCCCGCTCCCCCGGGACTAGCGGGGGGGAAATCTCAGTACTTC CASSPAPPGLAGGKSQYF
- TRBJ2-2 once TRBV6-1 TGTGCCAGCAGTGAAGAGGAGGGCAGGATGAACACCGGGGAGCTGTTTTTT CASSEEEGRMNTGELFF